A selection of T cell receptor beta chains follows, all from one sample in a study of OX40 agonist ivuxolimab in advanced cancers. Here immunoSEQ multiplex PCR was the method, and the copy in TCRdb shows in-frame clones only, minus some. Here the sample spans about 120,000 clones, 85% to 90% being singletons. Material: CD4+ or CD8+ T cells sorted from blood, obtained in a trial of the OX40 agonist ivuxolimab. These receptor sequences come from an adult with an advanced solid tumor such as melanoma, head and neck, liver or kidney cancer. Both conserved end residues are part of each CDR3. A row's size may be missing; if present it is once, few, many or a size class.

cdr3_aa,j_call,v_call,clone_size
CASSVDGNTEAFF,TRBJ1-1,TRBV9,few
CASSRDTFYNSPLHF,TRBJ1-6,TRBV21-1,-
CASSETSGGQYNEQFF,TRBJ2-1,TRBV4-2,-
CASTRPAEWDYGYTF,TRBJ1-2,TRBV6-1,-
CATSRDLGTGAGNQPQHF,TRBJ1-5,TRBV15,-
CASSQTGDTEAFF,TRBJ1-1,TRBV2,-
CASSETGGDLNEKLFF,TRBJ1-4,TRBV6-1,-
CASSSGQGYEQYF,TRBJ2-7,TRBV6-1,-
CASSYGQARGTQYF,TRBJ2-5,TRBV28,-
CASSEAVGVGEKLFF,TRBJ1-4,TRBV6-1,-
CASSKMGQNNSPLHF,TRBJ1-6,TRBV7-8,-
CASSGQGGTGELFF,TRBJ2-2,TRBV19,-
CASSLVFGAGSYEQYF,TRBJ2-7,TRBV11-2,-
CASSVGREEKLFF,TRBJ1-4,TRBV28,-
CASREQGSPGNTIYF,TRBJ1-3,TRBV6-6,once
CASGPGRGVGSDTQYF,TRBJ2-3,TRBV12-5,once
CASSPGIENTGELFF,TRBJ2-2,TRBV7-2,-
CASSLSGGTHEKLFF,TRBJ1-4,TRBV27,-
CSAFTDTQYF,TRBJ2-3,TRBV29-1,-
CASSRDGQINTGELFF,TRBJ2-2,TRBV7-2,-
CASQGAGLNTEAFF,TRBJ1-1,TRBV7-9,-
CASKPPTGNTGELFF,TRBJ2-2,TRBV19,-
CSVEFAGKLFF,TRBJ1-4,TRBV29-1,few
CASSPTGGREKLFF,TRBJ1-4,TRBV28,once
CASSDGSRLSTDTQYF,TRBJ2-3,TRBV2,-
CASSLTGGRSGANVLTF,TRBJ2-6,TRBV27,-
CASSSDPNSGNTIYF,TRBJ1-3,TRBV7-2,once